What follows are 14 T cell receptor beta chains derived from one specimen sequenced in a study of T cell responses to AZD1222 COVID-19 vaccine. Assay: immunoSEQ multiplex PCR; the TCRdb copy retains only in-frame clones and omits some. Here the sample spans under 200,000 clones, 85% to 95% being singletons. This specimen was peripheral blood, taken on day 0 of AZD1222 vaccination. These receptors were taken from an adult in good health.

The chain is built from TRBV27 and TRBJ1-1, with 7 bases lining up with TRBD1. CDR1 is MNHEY and CDR2 is SMNVEV in the germline V gene (reference sequence). The CDR3 loop spans 14 amino acids. J was trimmed by 4 bases and V by 4 bases; bases with no gene match: 6. CDR3 loop: CASSSNRGGTEAFF. The CDR3 DNA reads as TGTGCCAGCAGTTCCAACAGGGGTGGCACTGAAGCTTTCTTT.

The genes are TRBV2 and TRBJ2-2; D is unclear. CDR1 SNHLY and CDR2 FYNNEI come from the germline V gene. V was pared by 7 bases and J by 6 bases, with 15 bases between. This CDR3 is 14 amino acids long. This CDR3 reads CASNLHGGAGELFF. The CDR3 bases are TGTGCCAGCAATCTACACGGTGGGGCCGGGGAGCTGTTTTTT.

The V and J genes are TRBV5-1 and TRBJ1-5; possibly TRBD1 for D (5 bases). V gave up 4 bases and J gave up 7 bases, with 15 bases separating them. Germline CDR1 and CDR2: SGHRS and YFSETQ. The CDR3 contains 14 residues. The chain's CDR3 is CASSLGGDSQPQHF. CDR3 bases: TGCGCCAGCAGCCTTGGGGGGGATAGCCAGCCCCAGCATTTT.

The CDR3 spells CAISEDSPTYEQYF. DNA of the CDR3: TGTGCCATCAGTGAGGACTCCCCGACTTACGAGCAGTACTTC. The J gene is TRBJ2-7, the V gene TRBV10-3; D is uncertain. The germline CDR1 and CDR2 sequences are ENHRY and SYGVKD. This CDR3 comprises 14 residues. Deletions cut 2 bases from V and 4 bases from J, with 12 bases between.

This clone came up once. V is TRBV5-4 and J is TRBJ1-1; D may be TRBD1 (5 bases). The CDR3 spans 15 residues. V was trimmed by 0 bases and J by 0 bases, leaving 9 bases between them. Germline assignment: CDR1 SGHNT and CDR2 YYREEE (reference sequence). CDR3 coding DNA: TGTGCCAGCAGCTTGGGAGGGGCGGTGAACACTGAAGCTTTCTTT. It specifies CASSLGGAVNTEAFF.

J is TRBJ1-1 and V is TRBV11-2; 7 positions match TRBD1. The J segment lost 1 base and the V segment lost 3 bases, leaving 5 bases of the junction unmatched. Germline lookup yields CDR1 SGHAT and CDR2 FQNNGV. The CDR3 spans 15 residues. CDR3 nucleotide sequence: TGTGCCAGCAGCTTGAGGGGGCTTGGGAACACTGAAGCTTTCTTT. It codes for CASSLRGLGNTEAFF.

The chain carries TRBV9 and TRBJ2-1; 9 bases fit TRBD1. CDR1 and CDR2 (germline): SGDLS, YYNGEE. This CDR3 contains 17 residues. V gave up 0 bases and J gave up 7 bases; unmatched junction bases: 11. CDR3 loop: CASSVEPGTGRPNEQFF. CDR3 bases: TGTGCCAGCAGCGTAGAGCCCGGGACAGGGCGCCCGAATGAGCAGTTCTTC.

The chain links TRBV5-1 to TRBJ2-7, with D tentatively TRBD1 (7 bases). The CDR3 length is 14 residues. The V and J ends lost 3 bases and 3 bases respectively, with 13 bases between them. The germline V gene has CDR1 SGHRS and CDR2 YFSETQ. In DNA, the CDR3 is TGCGCCAGCAGCTCACAGGGGACTCACTACGAGCAGTACTTC. It yields the protein CASSSQGTHYEQYF. The full variable domain, with the rest looked up from reference TRBV5-1 and TRBJ2-7, is KAGVTQTPRYLIKTRGQQVTLSCSPISGHRSVSWYQQTPGQGLQFLFEYFSETQRNKGNFPGRFSGRQFSNSRSEMNVSTLELGDSALYLCASSSQGTHYEQYFGPGTRLTVT.

This chain joins TRBV12-5 and TRBJ1-1; D not certain. The CDR3 spans 13 residues. V lost 4 bases, J lost 1 base, and 7 bases lay in between. The germline V gene encodes CDR1 LGHNT and CDR2 FRNRAP. CDR3 DNA sequence: TGTGCTAGTGGTTATGCCAGGAACACTGAAGCTTTCTTT. Its protein is CASGYARNTEAFF.

This chain joins TRBV6-6 and TRBJ2-1; perhaps TRBD1 as D (6 bases). V lost 6 bases and J lost 5, with 17 bases in between. The CDR3 sequence is 15 residues long. Germline values: CDR1 MNHNY, CDR2 SVGAGI (reference sequence). CDR3 protein: CASRIHRDRDNEQFF. The CDR3 DNA reads as TGTGCCAGCAGAATACACAGGGATAGGGACAATGAGCAGTTCTTC.

The V and J genes are TRBV28 and TRBJ1-2; no clear D. Germline loops: CDR1 MDHEN, CDR2 SYDVKM. V was shortened by 6 bases and J by 2 bases, with 10 bases between the two germline ends. This CDR3 has 13 amino acids. This chain's CDR3 is CASRRAGNYGYTF. CDR3 DNA sequence: TGTGCCAGCAGGCGGGCAGGCAACTATGGCTACACCTTC.

The V call is TRBV28, the J call TRBJ2-1; D might be TRBD2 (6 bases). The CDR3 runs 14 residues. V gave up 8 bases and J gave up 3 bases, with 14 bases separating them. Germline assignment: CDR1 MDHEN and CDR2 SYDVKM. CDR3 coding DNA: TGTGCCAGCTTCGGGAGAACATTCTACAATGAGCAGTTCTTC. Amino acids: CASFGRTFYNEQFF.

This sequence joins TRBV29-1 and TRBJ2-1; D perhaps matches TRBD2 (6 bases). Per germline, CDR1 SQVTM and CDR2 ANQGSEA. V was shortened by 0 bases and J by 6 bases, with 18 bases between the two germline ends. The CDR3 contains 16 residues. The CDR3 DNA reads as TGCAGCGTTGAAGATCCGTGGGACTCCGGGGTCAATGAGCAGTTCTTC. Amino acid sequence: CSVEDPWDSGVNEQFF.

This sequence joins TRBV10-3 and TRBJ2-1; 11 bases align to TRBD2. With V trimmed by 6 bases and J by 7 bases, 14 bases remained unmatched. The germline gives CDR1 ENHRY, CDR2 SYGVKD. The CDR3 loop spans 17 amino acids. This CDR3 is CAIRPPLAGVGGNEQFF. In DNA form, the CDR3 reads TGTGCCATCAGACCACCACTAGCGGGAGTCGGTGGGAATGAGCAGTTCTTC.